One sample yielded the 5 T cell receptor beta chains listed below, sequenced in a study of PD-L1 blockade in urothelial cancer. Produced via immunoSEQ multiplex PCR; TCRdb's table is partial and in-frame only. The sample includes 35,000 to 40,000 clones, approximately 83% of them seen just once. The specimen was PBMCs, collected around atezolizumab (anti-PD-L1) treatment. These receptors were collected from a man between 60 and 75 years old with urothelial cancer.

The chain couples TRBV5-1 to TRBJ1-3; 7 bases match TRBD1. The V and J ends lost 2 bases and 0 bases, in that order; junction bases with no gene match: 5. CDR3 length: 16 residues. CDR1 is SGHRS, CDR2 YFSETQ, per germline. CDR3 sequence reads: CASSFGDSYSGNTIYF. The CDR3 bases are TGCGCCAGCAGCTTTGGGGACAGTTACTCTGGAAACACCATATATTTT.

The chain links TRBV14 to TRBJ1-2, with 7 bases aligning to TRBD1. With 0 bases clipped from V and 5 bases from J, the junction kept 0 bases outside the gene matches. From germline, CDR1 is SGHDN and CDR2 FVKESK. The CDR3 loop spans 13 amino acids. CDR3 nucleotides: TGTGCCAGCAGCCAAGACAGGGGGTATGGCTACACCTTC. It codes for CASSQDRGYGYTF.

The chain couples TRBV6-5 to TRBJ2-2, with a possible D match to TRBD1 (6 bases). Germline lookup yields CDR1 MNHEY and CDR2 SVGAGI. The CDR3 loop spans 15 amino acids. The germline V and J ends were trimmed by 0 bases and 4 bases, with 9 bases remaining between them. The CDR3: CASSYSGAITGELFF. CDR3 in DNA: TGTGCCAGCAGTTACTCGGGGGCTATCACCGGGGAGCTGTTTTTT.

V gene TRBV7-2 combines with J gene TRBJ2-5; 8 bases fit TRBD1. CDR1 is SGHTA, CDR2 FQGNSA, per germline. The CDR3 length is 15 residues. The J segment lost 3 bases and the V segment lost 1 base, leaving 4 bases of the junction unmatched. CDR3 amino acids: CASSLGTGRKETQYF. The CDR3 DNA is TGTGCCAGCAGCTTAGGGACAGGGAGAAAAGAGACCCAGTACTTC.

This clone has only a few counts. The J gene is TRBJ1-5, the V gene TRBV19, with D perhaps TRBD1 (5 bases). The CDR3 totals 14 residues. The V gene lost 10 bases and the J gene lost 3 bases, with 16 bases spanning the gap. Germline CDR1 and CDR2: LNHDA and SQIVND (reference sequence). DNA of the CDR3: TGTGCCACTTGGGGGAGGACTCCCAATCAGCCCCAGCATTTT. The encoded protein is CATWGRTPNQPQHF. Full variable domain (rest looked up from reference TRBV19 and TRBJ1-5): DGGITQSPKYLFRKEGQNVTLSCEQNLNHDAMYWYRQDPGQGLRLIYYSQIVNDFQKGDIAEGYSVSREKKESFPLTVTSAQKNPTAFYLCATWGRTPNQPQHFGDGTRLSIL.